These 26 T cell receptor beta chains were sequenced from one sample in a study of immune heterogeneity within non-small cell lung tumors. At about 600 ng per sample, bulk tumor genomic DNA provided the template. Each primary tumor yielded several biopsies, collected far apart from one another at surgery. With untreated, newly diagnosed non-small cell lung cancer, the patients went on to undergo curative surgery. It was with 32 V and 13 J primers that multiplex PCR amplified TCR beta CDR3. One entry per CDR3 protein results from TCRdb running MiXCR on the multiplex PCR reads. The table has around 20,000 distinct CDR3 sequences, about 30% seen once. The sample was lung tumor tissue. Receptors were obtained from a man in his forties or fifties with non-small cell lung cancer.

V is TRBV5-8 and J is TRBJ1-1; TRBD1 might be the D (5 bases). The CDR3 is 13 amino acids. Trimming removed 6 bases at V and 3 bases at J, with 12 bases between. Germline V gene sequence: CDR1 SGHTS, CDR2 YDEGEE. This CDR3 is CASIPRVDTEAFF. The CDR3 DNA reads TGTGCCAGCATCCCCAGGGTGGACACTGAAGCTTTCTTT.

This clonotype turned up a few times. In nucleotides, the CDR3 is TGTGCCACTACAGGGGGGTCCGGAAACACCATATATTTT. Protein: CATTGGSGNTIYF. The chain employs TRBV18 and TRBJ1-3, with 8 bases identical to TRBD1. The V and J ends lost 10 bases and 4 bases, in that order; junction bases with no gene match: 6. This CDR3 spans 13 amino acids. Germline values: CDR1 KGHSH, CDR2 LQKENI.

This clonotype showed up just a few times. J is TRBJ1-5 and V is TRBV10-3, with unresolved D. V lost 0 bases to trimming and J lost 2 bases, with 11 bases between them. In germline, CDR1 is ENHRY, CDR2 SYGVKD. This CDR3 is built from 16 residues. The CDR3, as DNA: TGTGCCATCAGTGAGTCGGGAGGGTTTGGCAATCAGCCCCAGCATTTT. Protein product: CAISESGGFGNQPQHF.

For this clonotype: Its ends do not fully match the called genes, so a read error is possible. The V gene is TRBV6-1, the J gene TRBJ2-6, with D perhaps given as TRBD1 or TRBD2 (5 bases each). The CDR3 covers 18 residues. Per germline, CDR1 MNHNS and CDR2 SASEGT. The CDR3, as DNA: TGTGGCAGCAGCGATCACCCCGGGACGGCGTCTGGGGCCAACGTCCTGACTTTC. The encoded protein is CGSSDHPGTASGANVLTF.

A note on this clonotype: With a much larger clone just one base away, this may be a read error. The chain couples TRBV2 to TRBJ2-7; unclear D gene. The CDR3 runs to 15 residues. CDR1 and CDR2 from the germline V gene are SNHLY and FYNNEI. The CDR3 nucleotides are TGTGCCTGCAGTGACCTAAGCAAGTTTAACTACGAGCAGTACTTC. This codes for CACSDLSKFNYEQYF. Combining the CDR3 with reference TRBV2 and TRBJ2-7 gives the whole variable domain EPEVTQTPSHQVTQMGQEVILRCVPISNHLYFYWYRQILGQKVEFLVSFYNNEISEKSEIFDDQFSVERPDGSNFTLKIRSTKLEDSAMYFCACSDLSKFNYEQYFGPGTRLTVT.

The chain carries TRBV7-8 and TRBJ2-3; 9 bases are a match to TRBD2. This CDR3 is built from 16 residues. The germline V gene encodes CDR1 SGHVS and CDR2 FQNEAQ. J lost 5 bases, V lost 0 bases, and 6 bases had no gene match. The CDR3 loop is CASSLASVSGRDTQYF. The CDR3 DNA reads TGTGCCAGCAGCTTAGCATCGGTTAGCGGGAGAGATACGCAGTATTTT.

This clonotype showed up just a few times. CDR3 sequence reads: CASTLGLARGEQFF. CDR3 bases: TGTGCCAGCACCCTTGGGCTAGCGCGGGGTGAGCAGTTCTTC. This chain uses TRBV5-8 with TRBJ2-1; maybe TRBD2 (6 bases). Germline-derived CDR1 and CDR2 are SGHTS and YDEGEE. Trimming left V 6 bases short and J 9 bases short, with 19 bases between. This CDR3 is 14 amino acids long.

The sample holds many counts of this clonotype. V and J are TRBV3-1 and TRBJ2-7; 9 bases are shared with TRBD1. Trimming removed 2 bases from V and 5 bases from J; junction bases left unmatched: 4. CDR3 size: 14 residues. CDR1 and CDR2 from the germline V gene are LGHDT and YNNKEL (reference sequence). CDR3 coding DNA: TGTGCCAGCAGCCAACCCGGGACAGGGCACGAGCAGTACTTC. Amino acid sequence: CASSQPGTGHEQYF.

This clonotype is categorized as medium-sized. The V call is TRBV27, the J call TRBJ2-7; 14 bases align to TRBD2. This CDR3 is built from 15 residues. Germline values: CDR1 MNHEY, CDR2 SMNVEV (reference sequence). The ends lost 5 bases at V and 6 bases at J; junction bases unmatched: 6. The CDR3 sequence is CASSPGLAGVGEQYF. The CDR3 bases are TGTGCCAGCAGTCCGGGACTAGCGGGAGTGGGCGAGCAGTACTTC.

The table lists this clonotype with a few counts. This chain links TRBV6-5 with TRBJ2-6; 9 positions agree with TRBD2. V was clipped by 2 bases and J by 3 bases; unmatched bases: 2. Germline V CDR1 and CDR2: MNHEY, SVGAGI. This CDR3 has 16 amino acids. The CDR3 loop is CASSYVAGVGANVLTF. In nucleotides, the CDR3 is TGTGCCAGCAGTTACGTAGCGGGAGTTGGGGCCAACGTCCTGACTTTC.

In this sample, this clonotype turned up a few times. A much bigger clone sits one base away, suggesting this may be a read error. The chain combines TRBV20-1 with TRBJ1-1, with 7 bases fitting TRBD1. Germline CDR1 is DFQATT and CDR2 is SNEGSKA (reference sequence). The CDR3 loop spans 15 amino acids. Trimming removed 8 bases from V and 1 base from J; junction bases left unmatched: 13. CDR3 DNA sequence: TGCAGTACCTCACCCCCACAGGGGACGAACACTGAAGCTTTCTTT. It codes for CSTSPPQGTNTEAFF.

This clonotype was counted ten times or more. One end of the junction does not line up with germline, which may come from a read error. The chain employs TRBV12-3 or TRBV12-4 and TRBJ2-1; TRBD2 agrees at 7 bases. This CDR3 is 15 amino acids long. CDR3: CASSLAASSYNEQFF. As DNA, the CDR3 is TGTGCCAGCAGTCTAGCGGCAAGCTCCTACAATGAGCAGTTCTTC.

This clonotype was seen a handful of times. At one end, the junction sequence differs from germline, possibly due to a read error. The chain carries TRBV11-3 and TRBJ2-2; 9 bases map to TRBD2. CDR3 length equals 16 residues. Germline V gene data show CDR1 as SGHNT and CDR2 as YENEEA. CDR3 region: CASSFAGGGWTGELFF. The CDR3, as DNA: TGTGCCAGCAGCTTTGCGGGAGGGGGATGGACCGGTGAGCTGTTTTTT.

For this clonotype: A much larger clone sits a single nucleotide away, making a read error possible. The chain joins TRBV5-1 to TRBJ2-7; either TRBD1 or TRBD2 may fit D (5 bases each). Trimming removed 4 bases at V and 6 bases at J, with 20 bases between. Germline CDR1 SGHRS, CDR2 YFSETQ. The CDR3 has 15 residues. The CDR3 bases are TGCGCCAGCAGCACGGGTGGGGCAGGGACCTCCGAGCAGTACTTC. This sequence encodes CASSTGGAGTSEQYF.

The chain combines TRBV7-3 with TRBJ2-3, with D perhaps TRBD1 or TRBD2 (5 bases each). The germline gives CDR1 SGHTA, CDR2 FQGTGA. This CDR3 region has 12 residues. V lost 1 base and J lost 10, with 9 bases in between. CDR3 in DNA: TGTGCCAGCAGCTTAAGTGGGGGTGCGCAGTATTTT. Amino acid sequence: CASSLSGGAQYF.

The chain links TRBV20-1 to TRBJ2-7, with 11 bases aligning to TRBD1. The J segment lost 0 bases and the V segment lost 8 bases, leaving 6 bases of the junction unmatched. Germline lookup yields CDR1 DFQATT and CDR2 SNEGSKA (reference sequence). The CDR3 is 14 residues long. The CDR3 loop reads CSWTGTGGSYEQYF. The CDR3 nucleotides read TGCAGTTGGACCGGGACAGGGGGCTCCTACGAGCAGTACTTC.

This clonotype occurred once. A much larger clone sits a single nucleotide away, making a read error possible. The V gene is TRBV6-1, the J gene TRBJ2-1; TRBD2 aligns across 15 bases. CDR3 size: 18 residues. Per the germline V gene, CDR1 is MNHNS and CDR2 is SASEGT. CDR3 sequence: CASSFGLAGGSSFNEQFF. CDR3 sequence (DNA): TGTGCCAGCAGCTTCGGACTAGCGGGAGGGAGCTCCTTCAATGAGCAGTTCTTC.

In its sample, this clonotype was seen many times. The chain combines TRBV4-2 with TRBJ2-7; D remains ambiguous. The V and J ends lost 2 bases and 4 bases respectively, with 3 bases between them. CDR1 is LGHNA and CDR2 is YNFKEQ in the germline V gene. This CDR3 spans 11 amino acids. CDR3 bases: TGTGCCAGCAGCCAAAGTTACGAGCAGTACTTC. This gives the protein CASSQSYEQYF.

As to this clonotype: A clone one base away is much larger, so this may be a read error. The CDR3 nucleotides read TGTGCCAGCAGTAGAACCCAGGACTTTGGCTACACCTTC. Its protein product is CASSRTQDFGYTF. The chain joins TRBV6-1 to TRBJ1-2; unclear D gene. The CDR3 contains 13 residues. The germline V gene encodes CDR1 MNHNS and CDR2 SASEGT. Deletions cut 5 bases from V and 7 bases from J, with 14 bases between.

This clonotype was observed at least ten times. The chain combines TRBV12-3 or TRBV12-4 with TRBJ1-6; 8 bases are a match to TRBD1. The V gene end was trimmed by 0 bases and the J gene end by 6 bases; junction bases not matched to a gene: 1. The CDR3 extends over 15 amino acids. CDR3 amino acids: CASSLAQGANSPLHF. The CDR3, as DNA: TGTGCCAGCAGTTTAGCGCAGGGGGCTAATTCACCCCTCCACTTT.

There are many counts of this clonotype. The V call is TRBV7-9, the J call TRBJ2-7; unclear D gene. V was cut by 0 bases and J by 6 bases, with 9 bases left in between. Germline CDR1 is SEHNR and CDR2 is FQNEAQ (reference sequence). This CDR3 spans 13 amino acids. The CDR3 bases are TGTGCCAGCAGCTTAGCAGGTCTGGGCGAGCAGTACTTC. Amino acids: CASSLAGLGEQYF.

This clonotype was observed a handful of times. This sequence joins TRBV7-9 and TRBJ2-2, with no clear D. The germline V gene has CDR1 SEHNR and CDR2 FQNEAQ (reference sequence). The CDR3 is 15 residues long. V lost 5 bases, J lost 4 bases, and 14 bases lay in between. The CDR3 protein is CASSPDQTGTGELFF. In DNA form, the CDR3 reads TGTGCCAGCAGCCCGGACCAGACGGGCACCGGGGAGCTGTTTTTT.

Note on this clonotype: Compared with germline, one end of the junction differs, possibly owing to a read error. The rearrangement joins TRBV2 to TRBJ1-2; D remains unclear. Germline CDR1 SNHLY, CDR2 FYNNEI. The CDR3 totals 12 residues. The CDR3 bases are TGTGTCAGCAGCACTCTGGGGTATGGCTACACCTTC. It codes for CVSSTLGYGYTF.

The sample holds a few counts of this clonotype. The chain has TRBV2 and TRBJ1-5, with a weak D call TRBD1 (5 bases). This CDR3 region has 13 residues. The germline gives CDR1 SNHLY, CDR2 FYNNEI. Deletions cut 5 bases from V and 3 bases from J, with 8 bases between. The CDR3 DNA reads as TGTGCCAGCAGTTGGGACCTCAATCAGCCCCAGCATTTT. As protein: CASSWDLNQPQHF.

V is TRBV6-2 or TRBV6-3 and J is TRBJ2-5; 16 bases line up with TRBD2. There are 16 residues in the CDR3. Germline V gene data show CDR1 as MNHEY and CDR2 as SVGEGT. V was pared by 4 bases and J by 5 bases, with 4 bases of the junction left unmatched. CDR3 coding DNA: TGTGCCAGCAGTTTTCTGGGACTAGCGGGAGGGGAGACCCAGTACTTC. This codes for CASSFLGLAGGETQYF.

In the case of this clonotype: A much larger clone lies one base from this, so it may be a read error. The chain is built from TRBV7-3 and TRBJ2-6; D is possibly TRBD2 (5 bases). The CDR3 is 13 residues long. The germline V gene has CDR1 SGHTA and CDR2 FQGTGA. The V end lost 1 base, the J end lost 14 bases, and 12 bases lay between the germline ends. The CDR3 DNA reads as TGTGCCAGCAGCTTAATACACGGGAACCTCCTGACTTTC. Translation gives CASSLIHGNLLTF.